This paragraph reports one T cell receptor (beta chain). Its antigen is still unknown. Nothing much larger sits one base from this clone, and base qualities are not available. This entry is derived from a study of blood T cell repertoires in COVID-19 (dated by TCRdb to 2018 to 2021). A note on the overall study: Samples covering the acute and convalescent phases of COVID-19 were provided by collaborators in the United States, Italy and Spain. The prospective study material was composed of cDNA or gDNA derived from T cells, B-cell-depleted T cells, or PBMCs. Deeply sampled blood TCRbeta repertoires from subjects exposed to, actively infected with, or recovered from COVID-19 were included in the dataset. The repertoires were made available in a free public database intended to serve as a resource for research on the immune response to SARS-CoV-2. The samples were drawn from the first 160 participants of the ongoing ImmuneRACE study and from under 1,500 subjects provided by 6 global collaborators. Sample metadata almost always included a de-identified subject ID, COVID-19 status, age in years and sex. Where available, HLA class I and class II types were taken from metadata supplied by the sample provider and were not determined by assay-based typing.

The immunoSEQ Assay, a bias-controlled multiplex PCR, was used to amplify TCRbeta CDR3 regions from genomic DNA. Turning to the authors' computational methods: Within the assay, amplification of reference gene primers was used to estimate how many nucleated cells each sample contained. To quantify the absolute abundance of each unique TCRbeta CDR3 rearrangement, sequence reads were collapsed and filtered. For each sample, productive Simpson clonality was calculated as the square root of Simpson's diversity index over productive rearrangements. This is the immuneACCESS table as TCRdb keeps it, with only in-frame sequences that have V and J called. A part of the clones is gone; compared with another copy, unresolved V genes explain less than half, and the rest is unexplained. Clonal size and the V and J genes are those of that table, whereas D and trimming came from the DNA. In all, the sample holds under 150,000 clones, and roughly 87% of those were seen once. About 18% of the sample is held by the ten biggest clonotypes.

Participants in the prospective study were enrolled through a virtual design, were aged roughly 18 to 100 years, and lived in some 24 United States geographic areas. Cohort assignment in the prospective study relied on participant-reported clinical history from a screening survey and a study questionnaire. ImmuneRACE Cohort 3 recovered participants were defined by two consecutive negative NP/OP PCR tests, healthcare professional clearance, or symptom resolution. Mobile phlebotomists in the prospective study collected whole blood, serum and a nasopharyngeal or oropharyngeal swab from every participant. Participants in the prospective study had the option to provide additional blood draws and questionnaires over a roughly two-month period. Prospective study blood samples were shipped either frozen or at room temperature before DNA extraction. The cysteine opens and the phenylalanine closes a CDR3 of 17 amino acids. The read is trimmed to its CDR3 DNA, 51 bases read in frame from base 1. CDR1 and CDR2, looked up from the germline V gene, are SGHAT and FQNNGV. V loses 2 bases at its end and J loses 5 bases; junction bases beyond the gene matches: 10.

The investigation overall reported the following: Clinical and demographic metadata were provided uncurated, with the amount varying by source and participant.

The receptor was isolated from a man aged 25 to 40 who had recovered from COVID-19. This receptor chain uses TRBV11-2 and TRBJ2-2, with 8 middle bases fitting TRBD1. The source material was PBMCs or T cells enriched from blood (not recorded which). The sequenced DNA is TGTGCCAGCAGCTTAAATACCTGGACAGGGCGGACCGGGGAGCTGTTTTTT. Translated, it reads CASSLNTWTGRTGELFF. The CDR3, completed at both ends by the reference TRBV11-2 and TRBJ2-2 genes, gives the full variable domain EAGVAQSPRYKIIEKRQSVAFWCNPISGHATLYWYQQILGQGPKLLIQFQNNGVVDDSQLPKDRFSAERLKGVDSTLKIQPAKLEDSAVYLCASSLNTWTGRTGELFFGEGSRLTVL.